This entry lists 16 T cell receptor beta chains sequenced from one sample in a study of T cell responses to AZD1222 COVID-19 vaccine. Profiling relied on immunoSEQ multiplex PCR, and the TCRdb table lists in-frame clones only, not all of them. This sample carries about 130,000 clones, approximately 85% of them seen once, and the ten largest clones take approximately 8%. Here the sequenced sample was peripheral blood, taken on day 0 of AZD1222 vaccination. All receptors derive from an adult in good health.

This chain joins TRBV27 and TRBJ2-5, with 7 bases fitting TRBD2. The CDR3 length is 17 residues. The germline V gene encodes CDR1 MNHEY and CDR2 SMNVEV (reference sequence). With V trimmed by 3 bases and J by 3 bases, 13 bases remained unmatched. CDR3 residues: CASSFRVLGGREETQYF. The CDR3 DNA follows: TGTGCCAGCAGTTTCCGGGTATTGGGGGGGAGGGAAGAGACCCAGTACTTC.

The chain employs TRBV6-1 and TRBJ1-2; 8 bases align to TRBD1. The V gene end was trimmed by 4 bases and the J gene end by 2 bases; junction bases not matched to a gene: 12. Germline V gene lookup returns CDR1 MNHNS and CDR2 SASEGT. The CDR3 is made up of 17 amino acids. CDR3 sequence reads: CASSVTRDRFANYGYTF. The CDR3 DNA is TGTGCCAGCAGTGTAACTCGGGACAGGTTCGCCAACTATGGCTACACCTTC.

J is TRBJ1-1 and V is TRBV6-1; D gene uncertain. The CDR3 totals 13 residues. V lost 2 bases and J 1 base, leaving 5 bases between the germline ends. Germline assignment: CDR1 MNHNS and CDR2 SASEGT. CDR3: CASSERQNTEAFF. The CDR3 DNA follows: TGTGCCAGCAGTGAACGGCAGAACACTGAAGCTTTCTTT.

CDR3 loop: CASSVAGLYNEQFF. For the CDR3, the DNA is TGTGCCAGCAGCGTAGCAGGCCTTTACAATGAGCAGTTCTTC. The genes are TRBV9 and TRBJ2-1; no clear D gene. The CDR3 sequence is 14 residues long. V was shortened by 0 bases and J by 4 bases, with 8 bases between the two germline ends. Germline V gene sequence: CDR1 SGDLS, CDR2 YYNGEE.

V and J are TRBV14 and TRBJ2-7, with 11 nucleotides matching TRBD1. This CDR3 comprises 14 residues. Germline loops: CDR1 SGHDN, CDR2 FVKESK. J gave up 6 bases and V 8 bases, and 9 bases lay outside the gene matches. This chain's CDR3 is CASRPGQGVSEQYF. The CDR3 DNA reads TGTGCCAGCCGACCGGGACAGGGGGTCTCCGAGCAGTACTTC.

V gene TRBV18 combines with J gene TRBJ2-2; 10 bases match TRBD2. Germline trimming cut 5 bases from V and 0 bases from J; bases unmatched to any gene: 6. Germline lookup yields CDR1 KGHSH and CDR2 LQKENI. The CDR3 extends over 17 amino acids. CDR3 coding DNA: TGTGCCAGCTCAGCCATAGCGGGGGGCGCGAACACCGGGGAGCTGTTTTTT. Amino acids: CASSAIAGGANTGELFF.

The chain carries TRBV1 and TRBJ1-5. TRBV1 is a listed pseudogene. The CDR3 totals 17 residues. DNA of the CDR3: TGCACCAGCAGCCAAGATCGACCCTTGCCAGGCAATCAGCCCCAGCATTTT. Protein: CTSSQDRPLPGNQPQHF.

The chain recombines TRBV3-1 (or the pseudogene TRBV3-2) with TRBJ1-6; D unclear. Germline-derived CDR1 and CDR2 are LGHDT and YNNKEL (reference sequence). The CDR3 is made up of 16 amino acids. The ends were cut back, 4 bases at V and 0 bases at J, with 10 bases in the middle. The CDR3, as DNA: TGTGCCAGCAGCCCCGGACGGAACTCCTATAATTCACCCCTCCACTTT. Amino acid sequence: CASSPGRNSYNSPLHF.

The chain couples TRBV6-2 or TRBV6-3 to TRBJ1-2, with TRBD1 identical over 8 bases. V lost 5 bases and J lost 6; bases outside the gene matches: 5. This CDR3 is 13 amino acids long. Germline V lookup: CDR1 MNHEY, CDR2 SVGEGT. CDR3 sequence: CASSRRTGNGYTF. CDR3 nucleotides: TGTGCCAGCAGTCGACGGACAGGGAATGGCTACACCTTC.

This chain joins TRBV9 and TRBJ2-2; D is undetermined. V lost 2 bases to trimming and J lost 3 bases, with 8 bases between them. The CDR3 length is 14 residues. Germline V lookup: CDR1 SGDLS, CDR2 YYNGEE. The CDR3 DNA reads TGTGCCAGCAGCGTCTTTATAGACACCGGGGAGCTGTTTTTT. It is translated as CASSVFIDTGELFF.

The CDR3 region is CASSLSPAALHF. CDR3 DNA sequence: TGTGCCAGCAGCTTGTCTCCCGCGGCCCTCCACTTT. The chain links TRBV5-6 to TRBJ1-6; no definite D call. This CDR3 is built from 12 residues. Trimming left V 1 base short and J 14 bases short, with 10 bases between. In germline, CDR1 is SGHDT, CDR2 YYEEEE.

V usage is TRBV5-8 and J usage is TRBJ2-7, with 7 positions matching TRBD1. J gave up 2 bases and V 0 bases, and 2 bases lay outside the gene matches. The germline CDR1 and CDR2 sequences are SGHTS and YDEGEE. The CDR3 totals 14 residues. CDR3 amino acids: CASSLGGTAYEQYF. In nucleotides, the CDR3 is TGTGCCAGCAGCTTGGGGGGGACAGCCTACGAGCAGTACTTC.

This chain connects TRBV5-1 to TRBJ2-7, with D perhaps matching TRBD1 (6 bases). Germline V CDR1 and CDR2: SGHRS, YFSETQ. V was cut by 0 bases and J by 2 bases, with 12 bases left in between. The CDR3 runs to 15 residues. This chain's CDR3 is CASSLAFGQPYEQYF. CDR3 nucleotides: TGCGCCAGCAGCTTGGCCTTCGGACAGCCCTACGAGCAGTACTTC.

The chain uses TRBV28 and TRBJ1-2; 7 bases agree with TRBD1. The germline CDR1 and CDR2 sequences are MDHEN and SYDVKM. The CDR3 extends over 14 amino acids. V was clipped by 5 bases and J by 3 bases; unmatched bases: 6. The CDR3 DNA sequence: TGTGCCAGCAGTAGGACAGGACAAGACTATGGCTACACCTTC. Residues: CASSRTGQDYGYTF.

This chain's CDR3 is CSVLDTSSGANVLTF. The CDR3 region has the DNA TGCAGCGTCCTGGACACCTCTTCTGGGGCCAACGTCCTGACTTTC. The genes are TRBV29-1 and TRBJ2-6, with D maybe TRBD1 (5 bases). The CDR3 has 15 amino acids. The germline CDR1 and CDR2 sequences are SQVTM and ANQGSEA. Trimming pared 6 bases from V and 1 base from J, leaving 13 bases between.

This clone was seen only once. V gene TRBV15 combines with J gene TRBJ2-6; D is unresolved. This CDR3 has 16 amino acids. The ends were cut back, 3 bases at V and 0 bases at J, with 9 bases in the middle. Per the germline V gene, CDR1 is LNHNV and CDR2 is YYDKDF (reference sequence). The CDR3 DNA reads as TGTGCCACCAGCAGTCCTCAATACTCTGGGGCCAACGTCCTGACTTTC. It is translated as CATSSPQYSGANVLTF.